These 26 T cell receptor beta chains were sequenced from one sample in a study of blood T cell repertoires in COVID-19. This table comes from immunoSEQ multiplex PCR, and its TCRdb copy is limited to in-frame clones, with some not included. This table holds about 180,000 clones, about 83% found once. Material for sequencing was PBMCs or T cells enriched from blood (not recorded which). The receptors come from a woman in her 30s who had recovered from COVID-19.

V is TRBV6-5 and J is TRBJ2-7, with D possibly TRBD1 on 5 matching bases. CDR3 size: 12 residues. The V end was cut by 6 bases, the J end by 2 bases, with 8 bases between. CDR1 MNHEY and CDR2 SVGAGI come from the germline V gene. This CDR3 is CASRVGAYEQYF. The CDR3 DNA sequence: TGTGCCAGCAGGGTAGGGGCCTACGAGCAGTACTTC.

This clone is a singleton in its sample. The rearrangement joins TRBV7-2 to TRBJ2-7; TRBD2 matches at 12 bases. CDR3 length: 19 amino acids. The trim removed 1 base at V and 0 bases at J, leaving 10 bases unmatched. Germline V gene lookup returns CDR1 SGHTA and CDR2 FQGNSA. CDR3 amino acids: CASSLDPPILAGGSYEQYF. The CDR3 nucleotides read TGTGCCAGCAGCTTAGACCCTCCGATACTAGCGGGAGGCTCCTACGAGCAGTACTTC.

This clone has just one count. The rearrangement joins TRBV12-5 to TRBJ2-1, with 7 bases matching TRBD1. With 0 bases clipped from V and 3 bases from J, the junction kept 11 bases outside the gene matches. The CDR3 is 18 amino acids. The germline V gene encodes CDR1 LGHNT and CDR2 FRNRAP. CDR3 coding DNA: TGTGCTAGTGGTTTGGTACACGGGACAGCTTTTTTCTACAATGAGCAGTTCTTC. This sequence encodes CASGLVHGTAFFYNEQFF.

The chain combines TRBV5-5 with TRBJ2-1; the D gene is possibly TRBD1 (5 bases). The CDR3 contains 15 residues. V lost 4 bases, J lost 5 bases, and 16 bases lay in between. The germline CDR1 and CDR2 sequences are SGHKS and YYEKEE (reference sequence). Here the CDR3 reads CASSRKGQGDNEQFF. The CDR3 DNA reads TGTGCCAGCAGCCGGAAAGGGCAGGGTGACAATGAGCAGTTCTTC. Drawing the rest from reference TRBV5-5 and TRBJ2-1, the complete variable domain is DAGVTQSPTHLIKTRGQQVTLRCSPISGHKSVSWYQQVLGQGPQFIFQYYEKEERGRGNFPDRFSARQFPNYSSELNVNALLLGDSALYLCASSRKGQGDNEQFFGPGTRLTVL.

This chain uses TRBV27 with TRBJ2-3; 14 positions agree with TRBD2. Germline trimming cut 3 bases from V and 5 bases from J; bases unmatched to any gene: 4. This CDR3 comprises 16 residues. The V gene's germline CDR1 is MNHEY and CDR2 SMNVEV (reference sequence). The CDR3 nucleotides are TGTGCCAGCAGTTTGACTAGCGGGAGGGCCGGAGATACGCAGTATTTT. Amino acids: CASSLTSGRAGDTQYF.

This clone was seen just once. V and J are TRBV11-3 and TRBJ1-2; possibly TRBD1 for D (6 bases). The V gene's germline CDR1 is SGHNT and CDR2 YENEEA. The germline V and J ends were trimmed by 1 base and 2 bases, with 11 bases remaining between them. CDR3 length equals 15 residues. The CDR3 region is CASSLVGGRNYGYTF. CDR3 DNA: TGTGCCAGCAGCTTAGTAGGGGGACGCAACTATGGCTACACCTTC. Using reference TRBV11-3 and TRBJ1-2 for the parts outside the CDR3, the full variable domain is EAGVVQSPRYKIIEKKQPVAFWCNPISGHNTLYWYLQNLGQGPELLIRYENEEAVDDSQLPKDRFSAERLKGVDSTLKIQPAELGDSAVYLCASSLVGGRNYGYTFGSGTRLTVV.

The chain recombines TRBV14 with TRBJ2-1, with 8 positions matching TRBD2. The CDR3 runs 16 residues. After removal of 3 bases from V and 6 bases from J, the junction contained 10 bases not matched to a gene. Per the germline V gene, CDR1 is SGHDN and CDR2 is FVKESK. The CDR3 DNA is TGTGCCAGCAGCCAGGCGGGAGGTCCAAAACCCAATGAGCAGTTCTTC. Residues: CASSQAGGPKPNEQFF.

The genes are TRBV11-2 and TRBJ1-6, with a weak D call TRBD1 (5 bases). The CDR3 runs to 14 residues. CDR1 and CDR2 from the germline V gene are SGHAT and FQNNGV. V was clipped by 7 bases and J by 10 bases, with 17 bases between them. CDR3 in DNA: TGTGCCAGCAAACCCCCCAGGGTACGATCACCCCTCCACTTT. The encoded protein is CASKPPRVRSPLHF. Drawing the rest from reference TRBV11-2 and TRBJ1-6, the complete variable domain is EAGVAQSPRYKIIEKRQSVAFWCNPISGHATLYWYQQILGQGPKLLIQFQNNGVVDDSQLPKDRFSAERLKGVDSTLKIQPAKLEDSAVYLCASKPPRVRSPLHFGNGTRLTVT.

A word on this clone: At one of its ends the junction is not consistent with the germline gene, which may arise from a read error. The chain couples TRBV3-1 (or the pseudogene TRBV3-2) to TRBJ2-2, with 13 bases identical to TRBD2. Germline V gene lookup returns CDR1 LGHDT and CDR2 YNNKEL (reference sequence). This CDR3 is built from 19 residues. The CDR3 loop reads CAGSQGGLAGISNTGELFF. Here the CDR3 DNA reads TGTGCCGGCAGCCAAGGGGGACTAGCGGGAATTTCGAACACCGGGGAGCTGTTTTTT.

The J gene is TRBJ2-1, the V gene TRBV10-3; TRBD2 matches 9 bases. Germline V CDR1 and CDR2: ENHRY, SYGVKD. CDR3 size: 18 residues. V gave up 5 bases and J gave up 6 bases; unmatched junction bases: 17. CDR3 nucleotides: TGTGCCATCAGTCCCCCCCCCTATAGCGGGAGCTTACCCAATGAGCAGTTCTTC. Amino acid sequence: CAISPPPYSGSLPNEQFF.

This chain connects TRBV24-1 to TRBJ2-1, with 11 nucleotides matching TRBD2. V was clipped by 4 bases and J by 7 bases; unmatched bases: 8. This CDR3 has 16 amino acids. The germline V gene encodes CDR1 KGHDR and CDR2 SFDVKD. The CDR3 spells CATSEPTSGKGNEQFF. CDR3 nucleotide sequence: TGTGCCACCAGTGAGCCGACTAGCGGGAAGGGGAATGAGCAGTTCTTC.

Only one count was recorded for this clone. The rearrangement joins TRBV11-1 to TRBJ1-4; D gene uncertain. V lost 5 bases and J lost 5, with 18 bases in between. CDR1 and CDR2 from the germline V gene are SGHAT and FQDESV (reference sequence). The CDR3 contains 16 residues. CDR3 region: CASSQPAPMANEKLFF. The CDR3, as DNA: TGTGCCAGCAGCCAACCCGCCCCCATGGCAAATGAAAAACTGTTTTTT.

The CDR3 bases are TGTGCCAGCTCACCACCTAGGACAGGGGGCGGATCGAACACTGAAGCTTTCTTT. Translated, it gives CASSPPRTGGGSNTEAFF. The chain has TRBV18 and TRBJ1-1; TRBD1 matches at 11 bases. The CDR3 sequence is 18 residues long. V lost 0 bases and J lost 1; bases outside the gene matches: 7. In germline, CDR1 is KGHSH, CDR2 LQKENI.

J is TRBJ1-1 and V is TRBV7-9; no clear D. The germline V and J ends were trimmed by 4 bases and 5 bases, with 8 bases remaining between them. The CDR3 runs to 12 residues. The germline V gene has CDR1 SEHNR and CDR2 FQNEAQ (reference sequence). In DNA, the CDR3 is TGTGCCAGCAGCTGGAGGACGACTGAAGCTTTCTTT. It codes for CASSWRTTEAFF.

The CDR3 region is CASTTGTGYHEQYF. DNA of the CDR3: TGTGCCAGCACGACCGGGACAGGGTACCACGAGCAGTACTTC. The chain links TRBV28 to TRBJ2-7; 9 nucleotides match TRBD1. With V trimmed by 7 bases and J by 5 bases, 9 bases remained unmatched. Germline values: CDR1 MDHEN, CDR2 SYDVKM. This CDR3 is built from 14 residues.

The V gene is TRBV6-5, the J gene TRBJ1-6, with unresolved D. The CDR3 contains 14 residues. V was clipped by 6 bases and J by 2 bases, with 8 bases between them. CDR1 and CDR2 from the germline V gene are MNHEY and SVGAGI. The DNA of the CDR3 is TGTGCCAGCAGAGAGGGCACCTATAATTCACCCCTCCACTTT. This sequence encodes CASREGTYNSPLHF.

The chain combines TRBV7-2 with TRBJ2-1; perhaps TRBD2 as D (5 bases). The ends were cut back, 5 bases at V and 3 bases at J, with 14 bases in the middle. CDR1 is SGHTA, CDR2 FQGNSA, per germline. The CDR3 has 15 amino acids. As DNA, the CDR3 is TGTGCCAGCAGCCGCCGAGGACTTCTCTACAATGAGCAGTTCTTC. Its translation is CASSRRGLLYNEQFF.

This clone is a singleton in its sample. The V and J genes are TRBV12-2 and TRBJ2-3; TRBD1, the table's D call, lacks a check against the DNA. TRBV12-2 is deemed a pseudogene. The CDR3 sequence is 14 residues long. Here the CDR3 DNA reads TGTGCAAGTCGCTTCGACAGGGTCCCAGATACGCAGTATTTT. This gives the protein CASRFDRVPDTQYF.

The gene calls are TRBV5-1 and TRBJ2-7, with 7 bases that match TRBD1. After removal of 0 bases from V and 2 bases from J, the junction contained 8 bases not matched to a gene. This CDR3 is 16 amino acids long. The germline V gene encodes CDR1 SGHRS and CDR2 YFSETQ. The CDR3 DNA follows: TGCGCCAGCAGCTTGGGGCAGGGGGTAAGGACCTACGAGCAGTACTTC. Amino acid sequence: CASSLGQGVRTYEQYF.

This clone was detected only once. The rearrangement joins TRBV6-5 to TRBJ1-2; perhaps TRBD1 as D (5 bases). The germline gives CDR1 MNHEY, CDR2 SVGAGI. The CDR3 length is 14 residues. Trimming removed 5 bases at V and 0 bases at J, with 10 bases between. The CDR3 spells CASSPDRTNYGYTF. The CDR3 nucleotides are TGTGCCAGCAGTCCCGACAGAACTAACTATGGCTACACCTTC.

The rearrangement uses TRBV7-9 and TRBJ1-2, with a possible D match to TRBD1 (6 bases). The CDR3 covers 16 residues. From germline, CDR1 is SEHNR and CDR2 FQNEAQ (reference sequence). The V end was cut by 4 bases, the J end by 1 base, with 16 bases between. In DNA form, the CDR3 reads TGTGCCAGCAGCTCGCCGACGGGGGGCAATAACTATGGCTACACCTTC. It specifies CASSSPTGGNNYGYTF.

The J gene is TRBJ2-4, the V gene TRBV5-1; TRBD2 aligns across 8 bases. Looked up from germline, CDR1 is SGHRS and CDR2 is YFSETQ. V trimming: 2 bases; J trimming: 6 bases; junction bases outside the gene matches: 4. The CDR3 is made up of 14 amino acids. CDR3 DNA: TGCGCCAGCAGCTTTACTAGCGGTTCAAACATTCAGTACTTC. It translates to CASSFTSGSNIQYF. The variable domain in full, with the rest retrieved from reference TRBV5-1 and TRBJ2-4, is KAGVTQTPRYLIKTRGQQVTLSCSPISGHRSVSWYQQTPGQGLQFLFEYFSETQRNKGNFPGRFSGRQFSNSRSEMNVSTLELGDSALYLCASSFTSGSNIQYFGAGTRLSVL.

The gene calls are TRBV11-2 and TRBJ2-1; 10 nucleotides align to TRBD2. CDR1 is SGHAT and CDR2 is FQNNGV in the germline V gene. This CDR3 has 15 residues. J lost 6 bases, V lost 3 bases, and 5 bases had no gene match. In nucleotides, the CDR3 is TGTGCCAGCAGCTTGGTTATAGCGGGAGGCAATGAGCAGTTCTTC. It encodes CASSLVIAGGNEQFF.

The chain carries TRBV7-9 and TRBJ2-7; D remains ambiguous. Trimming cost V 6 bases and J 2 bases, with 11 bases left between them. Germline lookup yields CDR1 SEHNR and CDR2 FQNEAQ (reference sequence). The CDR3 contains 13 residues. This CDR3 reads CASSPRLTYEQYF. In DNA form, the CDR3 reads TGTGCCAGCAGTCCTAGGTTGACCTACGAGCAGTACTTC.

The gene calls are TRBV23-1 and TRBJ1-5; D is possibly TRBD1 (6 bases). TRBV23-1 is reported as an ORF; its role is uncertain. V was pared by 1 base and J by 0 bases, with 13 bases between. The CDR3 covers 17 residues. The CDR3 bases are TGCGCCAGCAGTCAATTTCGACAGGCCCATAGCAATCAGCCCCAGCATTTT. Protein: CASSQFRQAHSNQPQHF.

This chain joins TRBV25-1 and TRBJ1-1, with TRBD1 matching over 7 bases. The CDR3 totals 14 residues. Germline assignment: CDR1 MGHDK and CDR2 SYGVNS. J lost 5 bases, V lost 2 bases, and 5 bases had no gene match. CDR3 coding DNA: TGTGCCAGCAGTGAAGAGGGGGCTAAGACTGAAGCTTTCTTT. Translating gives CASSEEGAKTEAFF.